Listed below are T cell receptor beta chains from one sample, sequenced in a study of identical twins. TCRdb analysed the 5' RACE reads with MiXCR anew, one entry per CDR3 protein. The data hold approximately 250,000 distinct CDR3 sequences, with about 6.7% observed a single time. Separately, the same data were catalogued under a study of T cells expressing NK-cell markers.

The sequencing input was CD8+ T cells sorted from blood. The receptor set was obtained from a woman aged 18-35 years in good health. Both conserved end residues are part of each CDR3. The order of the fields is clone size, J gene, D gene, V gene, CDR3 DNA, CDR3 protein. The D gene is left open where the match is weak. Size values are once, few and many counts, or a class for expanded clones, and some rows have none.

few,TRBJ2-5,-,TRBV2,TGTGCCAGCAGTGCGTTGTTGAGGGAGACCCAGTACTTC,CASSALLRETQYF
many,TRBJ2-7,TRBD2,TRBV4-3,TGCGCCAGCAGCCAGACTAGCGGGATGTCCTACGAGCAGTACTTC,CASSQTSGMSYEQYF
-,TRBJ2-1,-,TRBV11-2,TGTGCCAGCAGCTTCGTTGGTGCTTATGAGCAGTTCTTC,CASSFVGAYEQFF
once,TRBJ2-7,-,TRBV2,TGTGCCTTCAGTTTTCCTCGCAGGGGCCGTAGTCGGCGGGCCTACGAGCAGTACTTC,CAFSFPRRGRSRRAYEQYF
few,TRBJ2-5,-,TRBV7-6,TGTGCCAGCAGCCTAACTTCGGAGACCCAGTACTTC,CASSLTSETQYF
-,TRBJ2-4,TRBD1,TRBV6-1,TGTGCCAGCAGAGCGAGACAGGGGGACAAAAACATTCAGTACTTC,CASRARQGDKNIQYF
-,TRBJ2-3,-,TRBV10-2,TGCGCCAGCAGTCGACTCGCCGGAGATACGCAGTATTTT,CASSRLAGDTQYF
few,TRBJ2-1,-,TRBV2,TGTGCCGGAGGGGGTCGGGGTGAGCTCTTC,CAGGGRGELF
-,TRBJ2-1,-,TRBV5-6,TGTGCCAGTCACGGCCAGCTTCTCTCGGGCGGGACCGGGCCCTACAATGAGCAGTTCTTC,CASHGQLLSGGTGPYNEQFF
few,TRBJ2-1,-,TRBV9,TGTGCCAGCAGCGTAGATGGCGGCGGGCAGTTCTTC,CASSVDGGGQFF
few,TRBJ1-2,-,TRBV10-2,TGCGCCAGCAGTGAGTCTTTGGAAGCTAACTATGGCTACACCTTC,CASSESLEANYGYTF